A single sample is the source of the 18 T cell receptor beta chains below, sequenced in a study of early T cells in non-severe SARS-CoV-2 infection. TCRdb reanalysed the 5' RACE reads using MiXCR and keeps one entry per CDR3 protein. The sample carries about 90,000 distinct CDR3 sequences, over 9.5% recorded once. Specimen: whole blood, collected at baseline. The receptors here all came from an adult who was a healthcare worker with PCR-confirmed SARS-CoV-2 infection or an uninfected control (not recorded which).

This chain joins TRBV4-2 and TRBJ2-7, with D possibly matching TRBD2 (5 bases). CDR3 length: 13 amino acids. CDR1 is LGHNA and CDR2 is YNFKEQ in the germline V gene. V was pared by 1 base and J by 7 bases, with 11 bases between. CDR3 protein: CASSQGGVREQYF. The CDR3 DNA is TGTGCCAGCAGCCAAGGGGGAGTAAGGGAGCAGTACTTC.

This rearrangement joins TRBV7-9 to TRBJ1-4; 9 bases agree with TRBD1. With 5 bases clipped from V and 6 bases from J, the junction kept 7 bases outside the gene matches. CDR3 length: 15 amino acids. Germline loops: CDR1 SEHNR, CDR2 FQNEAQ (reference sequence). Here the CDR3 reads CASSTDGTGYEKLFF. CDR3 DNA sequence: TGTGCCAGCAGCACAGACGGGACAGGGTATGAAAAACTGTTTTTT.

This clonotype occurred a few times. The CDR3 DNA reads TGTGCCAGCAGCTTGGGGACAGGGAAGGGCCATGAAGCTTTCTTT. This translates into CASSLGTGKGHEAFF. The V call is TRBV5-5, the J call TRBJ1-1; 8 bases are shared with TRBD1. Germline loops: CDR1 SGHKS, CDR2 YYEKEE (reference sequence). The CDR3 covers 15 residues. The V and J ends lost 0 bases and 7 bases, in that order; junction bases with no gene match: 8.

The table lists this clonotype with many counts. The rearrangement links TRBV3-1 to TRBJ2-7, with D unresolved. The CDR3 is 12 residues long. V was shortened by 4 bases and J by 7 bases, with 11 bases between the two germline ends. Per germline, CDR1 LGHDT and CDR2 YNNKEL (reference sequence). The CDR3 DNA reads TGTGCCAGCAGCCCATACCCCGGGGAGCAGTACTTC. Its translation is CASSPYPGEQYF.

The CDR3: CASSYRRYEQYF. For the CDR3, the DNA is TGTGCCAGCAGTTACAGGAGATACGAGCAGTACTTC. J is TRBJ2-7 and V is TRBV28; D might be TRBD1 (5 bases). Per the germline V gene, CDR1 is MDHEN and CDR2 is SYDVKM. The V end was cut by 4 bases, the J end by 4 bases, with 8 bases between. This CDR3 contains 12 residues. Full variable domain (remainder filled in from reference TRBV28 and TRBJ2-7): DVKVTQSSRYLVKRTGEKVFLECVQDMDHENMFWYRQDPGLGLRLIYFSYDVKMKEKGDIPEGYSVSREKKERFSLILESASTNQTSMYLCASSYRRYEQYFGPGTRLTVT.

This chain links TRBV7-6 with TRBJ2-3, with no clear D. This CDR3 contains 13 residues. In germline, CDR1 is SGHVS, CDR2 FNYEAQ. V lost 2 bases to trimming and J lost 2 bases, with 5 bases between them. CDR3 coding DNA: TGTGCCAGCAGCTTATCCTTCACAGATACGCAGTATTTT. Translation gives CASSLSFTDTQYF. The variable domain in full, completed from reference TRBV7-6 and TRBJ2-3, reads GAGVSQSPRYKVTKRGQDVALRCDPISGHVSLYWYRQALGQGPEFLTYFNYEAQQDKSGLPNDRFSAERPEGSISTLTIQRTEQRDSAMYRCASSLSFTDTQYFGPGTRLTVL.

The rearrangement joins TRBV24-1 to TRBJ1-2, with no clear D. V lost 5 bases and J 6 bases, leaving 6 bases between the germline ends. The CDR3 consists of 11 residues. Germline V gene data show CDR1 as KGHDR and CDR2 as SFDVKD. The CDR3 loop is CATSVGHGYTF. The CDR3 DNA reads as TGTGCCACCAGTGTTGGTCATGGCTACACCTTC.

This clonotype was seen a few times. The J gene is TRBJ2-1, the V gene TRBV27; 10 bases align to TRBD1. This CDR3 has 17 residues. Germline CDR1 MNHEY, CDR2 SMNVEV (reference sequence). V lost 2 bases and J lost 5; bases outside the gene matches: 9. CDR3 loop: CASSLPTGTGVHNEQFF. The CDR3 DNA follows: TGTGCCAGCAGTTTACCCACCGGGACAGGGGTCCACAATGAGCAGTTCTTC.

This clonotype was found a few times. The CDR3 sequence is CASSTPGQGKTEAFF. CDR3 nucleotide sequence: TGTGCCAGCAGTACCCCAGGACAGGGAAAGACTGAAGCTTTCTTT. J is TRBJ1-1 and V is TRBV28, with TRBD1 matching over 8 bases. This CDR3 region has 15 residues. The V gene end was trimmed by 5 bases and the J gene end by 5 bases; junction bases not matched to a gene: 10. From germline, CDR1 is MDHEN and CDR2 SYDVKM.

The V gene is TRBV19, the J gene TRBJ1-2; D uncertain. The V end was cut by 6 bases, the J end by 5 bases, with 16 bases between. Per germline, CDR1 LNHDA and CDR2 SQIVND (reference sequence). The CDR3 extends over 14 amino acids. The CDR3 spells CASRSLEGVYGYTF. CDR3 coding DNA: TGTGCCAGTAGGTCCCTAGAGGGTGTTTATGGCTACACCTTC. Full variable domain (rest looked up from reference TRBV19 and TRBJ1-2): DGGITQSPKYLFRKEGQNVTLSCEQNLNHDAMYWYRQDPGQGLRLIYYSQIVNDFQKGDIAEGYSVSREKKESFPLTVTSAQKNPTAFYLCASRSLEGVYGYTFGSGTRLTVV.

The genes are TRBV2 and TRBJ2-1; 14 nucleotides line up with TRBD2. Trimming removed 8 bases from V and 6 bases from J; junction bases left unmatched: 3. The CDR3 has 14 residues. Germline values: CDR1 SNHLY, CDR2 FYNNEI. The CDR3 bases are TGTGCCAGCCGACTAGCGGGAGGGGGCAATGAGCAGTTCTTC. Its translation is CASRLAGGGNEQFF.

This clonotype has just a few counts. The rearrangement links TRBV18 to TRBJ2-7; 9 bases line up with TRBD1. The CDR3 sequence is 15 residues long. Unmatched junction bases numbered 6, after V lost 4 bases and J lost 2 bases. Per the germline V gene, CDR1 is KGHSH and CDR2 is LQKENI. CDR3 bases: TGTGCCAGCTCACGGCGGACAGGGGATGCCTACGAGCAGTACTTC. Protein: CASSRRTGDAYEQYF. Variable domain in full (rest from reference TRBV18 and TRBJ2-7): NAGVMQNPRHLVRRRGQEARLRCSPMKGHSHVYWYRQLPEEGLKFMVYLQKENIIDESGMPKERFSAEFPKEGPSILRIQQVVRGDSAAYFCASSRRTGDAYEQYFGPGTRLTVT.

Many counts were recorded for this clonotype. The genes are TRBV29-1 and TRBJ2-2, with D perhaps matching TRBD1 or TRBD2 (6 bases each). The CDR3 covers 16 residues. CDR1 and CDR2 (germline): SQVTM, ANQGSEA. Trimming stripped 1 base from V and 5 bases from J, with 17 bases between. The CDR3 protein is CSVEGIRGRRTGELFF. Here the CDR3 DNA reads TGCAGCGTTGAAGGGATTCGGGGGCGGAGGACCGGGGAGCTGTTTTTT.

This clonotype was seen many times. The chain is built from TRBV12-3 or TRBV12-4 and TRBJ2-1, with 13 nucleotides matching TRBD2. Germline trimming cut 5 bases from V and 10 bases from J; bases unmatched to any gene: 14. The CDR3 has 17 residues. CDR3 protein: CASSPLGLAGALGEQFF. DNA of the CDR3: TGTGCCAGCAGTCCCTTAGGACTAGCGGGAGCACTAGGCGAGCAGTTCTTC.

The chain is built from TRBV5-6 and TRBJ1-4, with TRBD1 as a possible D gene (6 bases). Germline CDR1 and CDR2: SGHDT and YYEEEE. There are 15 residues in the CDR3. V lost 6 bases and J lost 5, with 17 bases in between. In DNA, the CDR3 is TGTGCCAGCACCGCCACCAGGGGAGGGAATGAAAAACTGTTTTTT. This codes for CASTATRGGNEKLFF.

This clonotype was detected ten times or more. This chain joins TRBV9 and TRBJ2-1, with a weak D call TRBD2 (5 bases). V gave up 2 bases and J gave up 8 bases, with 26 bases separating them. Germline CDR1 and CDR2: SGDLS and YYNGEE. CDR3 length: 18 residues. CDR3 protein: CASSVAGRDSLGKDEQFF. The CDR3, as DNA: TGTGCCAGCAGCGTGGCAGGCCGGGATAGCTTAGGAAAAGATGAGCAGTTCTTC.

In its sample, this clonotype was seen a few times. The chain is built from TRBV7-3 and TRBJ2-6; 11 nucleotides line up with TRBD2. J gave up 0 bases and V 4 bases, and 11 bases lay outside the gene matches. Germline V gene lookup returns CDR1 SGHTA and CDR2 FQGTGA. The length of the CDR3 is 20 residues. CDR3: CASSSSPTSGVASGANVLTF. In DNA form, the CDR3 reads TGTGCCAGCAGCTCCTCCCCGACTAGCGGGGTTGCCTCTGGGGCCAACGTCCTGACTTTC.

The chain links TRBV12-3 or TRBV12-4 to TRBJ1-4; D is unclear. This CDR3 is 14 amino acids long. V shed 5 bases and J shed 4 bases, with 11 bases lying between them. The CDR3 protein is CASSNGRINEKLFF. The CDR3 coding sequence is TGTGCCAGCAGTAACGGACGGATTAATGAAAAACTGTTTTTT.